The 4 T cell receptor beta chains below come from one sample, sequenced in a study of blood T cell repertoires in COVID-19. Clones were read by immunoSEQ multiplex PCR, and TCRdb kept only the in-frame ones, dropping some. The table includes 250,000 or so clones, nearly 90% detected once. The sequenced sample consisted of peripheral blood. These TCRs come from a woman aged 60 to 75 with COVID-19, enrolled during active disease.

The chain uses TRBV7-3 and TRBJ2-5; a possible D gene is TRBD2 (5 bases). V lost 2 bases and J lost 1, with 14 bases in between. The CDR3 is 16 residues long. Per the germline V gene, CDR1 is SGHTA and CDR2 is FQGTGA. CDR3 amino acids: CASSLGRLAGQETQYF. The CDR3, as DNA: TGTGCCAGCAGCTTAGGTCGCCTAGCCGGCCAAGAGACCCAGTACTTC.

The chain's CDR3 is CASSDYYSGDTEAFF. Written as DNA, the CDR3 is TGTGCCAGCAGCGACTATTACTCGGGGGACACTGAAGCTTTCTTT. The rearrangement uses TRBV3-1 (or the pseudogene TRBV3-2) and TRBJ1-1; D possibly corresponds to TRBD1 (5 bases). This CDR3 spans 15 amino acids. The germline V gene has CDR1 LGHDT and CDR2 YNNKEL (reference sequence). V lost 5 bases, J lost 3 bases, and 16 bases lay in between.

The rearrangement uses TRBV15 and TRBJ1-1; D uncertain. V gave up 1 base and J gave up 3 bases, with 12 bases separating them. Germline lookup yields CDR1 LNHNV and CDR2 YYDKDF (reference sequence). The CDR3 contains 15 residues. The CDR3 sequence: CATSRVWGGDTEAFF. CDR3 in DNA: TGTGCCACCAGCAGAGTTTGGGGAGGCGACACTGAAGCTTTCTTT. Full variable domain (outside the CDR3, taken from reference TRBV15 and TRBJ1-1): DAMVIQNPRYQVTQFGKPVTLSCSQTLNHNVMYWYQQKSSQAPKLLFHYYDKDFNNEADTPDNFQSRRPNTSFCFLDIRSPGLGDTAMYLCATSRVWGGDTEAFFGQGTRLTVV.

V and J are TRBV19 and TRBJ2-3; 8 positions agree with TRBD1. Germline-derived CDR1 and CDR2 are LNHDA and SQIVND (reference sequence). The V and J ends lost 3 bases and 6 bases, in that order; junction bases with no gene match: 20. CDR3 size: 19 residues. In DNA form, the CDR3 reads TGTGCCAGTAGTATTGCTGCAGGACCGGGACAGGTGAATCTGGATACGCAGTATTTT. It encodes CASSIAAGPGQVNLDTQYF.